This T cell receptor beta chain was recorded in a study of T cells in Graves' hyperthyroidism and ophthalmopathy. Study-wide findings and caveats: By a 13 V-J model, ophthalmopathy was set apart from stable hyperthyroidism. Ophthalmopathy was model-predicted a median around 6.1 months pre-onset.

TCR beta CDR3 region amplification was performed from RNA transcripts. The study used the HTBI primer set for a first-round RT-PCR of the TCR CDR3. One entry per CDR3 protein results from TCRdb running MiXCR on the multiplex PCR reads. Among over 500,000 distinct CDR3 sequences listed, roughly 18% were seen once. As regards this clonotype: Antigen specificity is unknown. This may stem from a read error, because a much larger clone lies one nucleotide away.

Exclusion criteria comprised uncontrolled infection, other autoimmune disease, pregnancy or lactation. The diagnostic basis comprised clinical symptoms, serum thyroxine and TRAb, thyroid ultrasound and orbital computed tomography. The CDR3 is made up of 18 amino acids. Germline V CDR1 and CDR2: SGHRS, YFSETQ. The sample consisted of blood. The source is a young woman with Graves' ophthalmopathy. The V gene is TRBV5-1, the J gene TRBJ1-2; D is possibly TRBD1 (5 bases). The CDR3 nucleotides are TGTGCCAGCAGCTTGGACGCAGGGTACGGTGGAACTAACTATGGCTACACCTTC. Amino acids: CASSLDAGYGGTNYGYTF. Variable domain in full (rest from reference TRBV5-1 and TRBJ1-2): KAGVTQTPRYLIKTRGQQVTLSCSPISGHRSVSWYQQTPGQGLQFLFEYFSETQRNKGNFPGRFSGRQFSNSRSEMNVSTLELGDSALYLCASSLDAGYGGTNYGYTFGSGTRLTVV.